The 2 T cell receptor beta chains given below trace back to one sample, sequenced in a study of blood T cell repertoires in COVID-19 (TCRdb year 2020). Receptor amplification or capture employed the immunoSEQ multiplex PCR assay. The table was pulled from immuneACCESS by TCRdb, which kept in-frame rearrangements only. Such tables lose some clones; where checked, under half of the loss comes from unresolved V genes, and the rest has no known cause. The sample table shows 80,000 or so clones, and roughly 80% are seen once. Clones ranked in the top ten supply about a third of the sample. Sequencing was carried out using peripheral blood. The receptors were gathered from a woman in her 70s with acute or convalescent COVID-19.

The J gene is TRBJ2-7, the V gene TRBV2; no clear D gene. The CDR3 is 14 amino acids. Germline-derived CDR1 and CDR2 are SNHLY and FYNNEI. The ends were cut back, 3 bases at V and 4 bases at J, with 13 bases in the middle. CDR3 coding DNA: TGTGCCAGCAGTGATGCCCAGCCGAGGTACGAGCAGTACTTC. Protein: CASSDAQPRYEQYF.

V gene TRBV7-8 combines with J gene TRBJ1-5; 7 nucleotides agree with TRBD1. Germline V gene sequence: CDR1 SGHVS, CDR2 FQNEAQ. There are 16 residues in the CDR3. V shed 5 bases and J 2 bases; nucleotides not matched to a gene: 9. The CDR3 DNA follows: TGTGCCAGCAGCCCTGCGACAGGGAGAGGCAATCAGCCCCAGCATTTT. It encodes CASSPATGRGNQPQHF.